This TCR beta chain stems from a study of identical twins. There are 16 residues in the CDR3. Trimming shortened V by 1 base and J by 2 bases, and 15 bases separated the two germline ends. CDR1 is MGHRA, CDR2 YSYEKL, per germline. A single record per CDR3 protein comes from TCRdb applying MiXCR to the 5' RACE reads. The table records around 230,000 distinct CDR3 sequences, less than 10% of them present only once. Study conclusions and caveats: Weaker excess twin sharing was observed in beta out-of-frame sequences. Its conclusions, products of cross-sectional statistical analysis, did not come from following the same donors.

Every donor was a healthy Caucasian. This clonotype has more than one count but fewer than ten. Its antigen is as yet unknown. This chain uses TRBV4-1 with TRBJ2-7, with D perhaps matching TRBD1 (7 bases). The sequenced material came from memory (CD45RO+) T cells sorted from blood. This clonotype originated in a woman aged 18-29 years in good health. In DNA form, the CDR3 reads TGCGCCAGCAGCCAAGGGGGGGACAGAACTACCTACGAGCAGTACTTC. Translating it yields CASSQGGDRTTYEQYF.